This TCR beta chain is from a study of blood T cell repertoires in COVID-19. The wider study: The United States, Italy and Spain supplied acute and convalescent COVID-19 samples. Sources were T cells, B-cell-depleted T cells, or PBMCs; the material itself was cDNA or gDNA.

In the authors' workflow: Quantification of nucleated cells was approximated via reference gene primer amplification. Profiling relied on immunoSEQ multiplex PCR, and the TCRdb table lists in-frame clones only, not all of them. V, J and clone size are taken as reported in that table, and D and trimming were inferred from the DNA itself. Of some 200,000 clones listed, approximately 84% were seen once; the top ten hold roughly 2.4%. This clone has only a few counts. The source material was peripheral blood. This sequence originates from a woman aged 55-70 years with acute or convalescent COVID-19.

The CDR3 region has the DNA TGTGCCTGGAGAAGGGGACAGGCCGGTTCACCCCTCCACTTT. It yields the protein CAWRRGQAGSPLHF. J is TRBJ1-6 and V is TRBV30; 8 nucleotides align to TRBD1. This CDR3 has 14 amino acids. Germline lookup yields CDR1 GTSNPN and CDR2 SVGIG (reference sequence). Unmatched junction bases numbered 7, after V lost 3 bases and J lost 9 bases.